The 22 T cell receptor beta chains below all came from one sample that was sequenced in a study of regulatory T cells in long-lasting Graves disease. Both iRepertoire HTBI primers and Arm-PCR of CDR3 regions were used to build the TCR beta libraries. Each CDR3 protein is one row after TCRdb ran MiXCR on the multiplex PCR reads. This sample has roughly 380,000 distinct CDR3 sequences, with around a sixth found just once. Time point in this sample: newly diagnosed GD, antithyroid drugs for less than 3 months. From PBMCs, RNA was extracted and then used to make the TCR library. This sample comprised peripheral blood mononuclear cells (PBMCs), obtained at new diagnosis, from a patient treated with antithyroid drugs. Source of these receptors: a female donor with Graves disease.

This clonotype was seen many times. V usage is TRBV7-2 and J usage is TRBJ2-5; the match to TRBD1 covers 9 bases. CDR3 length: 15 residues. Germline loops: CDR1 SGHTA, CDR2 FQGNSA. J gave up 5 bases and V 3 bases, and 7 bases lay outside the gene matches. The CDR3 DNA reads as TGTGCCAGCAGCTTTACAGGGGGCTTCGTGGAGACCCAGTACTTC. This encodes CASSFTGGFVETQYF.

This clonotype was counted many times. The chain recombines TRBV12-3 or TRBV12-4 with TRBJ1-4; 9 bases line up with TRBD1. The CDR3 contains 15 residues. The J segment lost 8 bases and the V segment lost 2 bases, leaving 6 bases of the junction unmatched. CDR3 sequence: CASSLMDRGGEKLFF. CDR3 nucleotides: TGTGCCAGCAGTTTAATGGACAGGGGAGGCGAAAAACTGTTTTTT.

This clonotype appeared many times. This chain links TRBV2 with TRBJ1-1; perhaps TRBD1 as D (5 bases). CDR3 size: 13 residues. Germline lookup yields CDR1 SNHLY and CDR2 FYNNEI. Trimming stripped 7 bases from V and 1 base from J, with 10 bases between. The CDR3 region is CASILDKNTEAFF. For the CDR3, the DNA is TGTGCCAGCATCTTGGACAAGAACACTGAAGCTTTCTTT.

This clonotype was seen repeatedly, ten times or more. The chain recombines TRBV12-5 with TRBJ1-1; D call uncertain. Trimming shortened V by 3 bases and J by 5 bases, and 7 bases separated the two germline ends. The CDR3 spans 12 residues. The germline V gene has CDR1 LGHNT and CDR2 FRNRAP. The CDR3 DNA sequence: TGTGCTAGTGGTTTTCGGGAGACTGAAGCTTTCTTT. This sequence encodes CASGFRETEAFF.

This clonotype was counted many times. This rearrangement joins TRBV5-1 to TRBJ2-5, with unresolved D. The CDR3 is 13 residues long. Trimming removed 8 bases at V and 3 bases at J, with 14 bases between. Germline V gene sequence: CDR1 SGHRS, CDR2 YFSETQ. The CDR3 DNA reads as TGCGCCAGTTCTTACACAAGGGAAGAGACCCAGTACTTC. It translates to CASSYTREETQYF.

In this sample, this clonotype turned up a few times. CDR3 sequence reads: CASSIGAGSRYGYTF. CDR3 DNA: TGTGCCAGTAGTATAGGGGCAGGGAGCCGTTATGGCTACACCTTC. This rearrangement joins TRBV19 to TRBJ1-2; D is perhaps TRBD1 (5 bases). Germline V gene data show CDR1 as LNHDA and CDR2 as SQIVND (reference sequence). Trimming stripped 1 base from V and 5 bases from J, with 14 bases between. The CDR3 spans 15 residues.

This clonotype has just one count. CDR3 residues: CASSLVRGLAPVLGQAADGYGYTF. The CDR3 DNA follows: TGTGCCAGCAGTTTAGTTCGGGGTCTCGCTCCGGTACTCGGACAGGCGGCCGACGGCTATGGCTACACCTTC. The chain employs TRBV12-3 or TRBV12-4 and TRBJ1-2, with TRBD1 matching over 7 bases. Losses at the gene ends were 1 base for V and 4 bases for J; bases not matched to a gene: 33. The CDR3 spans 24 residues.

This clonotype was seen at least ten times. The chain carries TRBV10-1 and TRBJ1-5, with D hard to call. Per the germline V gene, CDR1 is WNHNN and CDR2 is SYGVQD (reference sequence). The CDR3 has 13 residues. Between the trimmed V and J ends, which lost 3 bases and 5 bases, there was a span of 8 bases. CDR3 protein: CASSDQTDQPQHF. In DNA form, the CDR3 reads TGCGCCAGCAGTGACCAGACGGATCAGCCCCAGCATTTT.

To note about this clonotype: The junction differs from germline at one of its ends, possibly a read error. The chain joins TRBV5-4 to TRBJ1-6; D unclear. Germline V gene data show CDR1 as SGHNT and CDR2 as YYREEE (reference sequence). This CDR3 is 15 amino acids long. CDR3 sequence reads: CSSSPPGPDNSPLHF. The CDR3 region has the DNA TGTTCCAGCAGCCCGCCGGGTCCGGATAATTCACCCCTCCACTTT.

The chain uses TRBV4-3 and TRBJ2-7; a possible D gene is TRBD2 (5 bases). CDR3 length equals 15 residues. V was shortened by 2 bases and J by 2 bases, with 13 bases between the two germline ends. Germline loops: CDR1 LGHNA, CDR2 YSLEER. The CDR3 DNA is TGCGCCAGCAGCCAATGGAGCGGAAACGCCTACGAGCAGTACTTC. The encoded protein is CASSQWSGNAYEQYF.

This clonotype has ten or more counts. The V gene is TRBV12-5, the J gene TRBJ2-3; TRBD2 aligns across 9 bases. The junction had 5 bases not matched to a gene; V was cut back by 2 bases and J by 2 bases. The CDR3 covers 16 residues. Germline CDR1 reads LGHNT; CDR2 reads FRNRAP. The CDR3 sequence: CASGLSLAGYTDTQYF. The DNA for the CDR3 is TGTGCTAGTGGTTTGTCCCTAGCGGGATACACAGATACGCAGTATTTT.

The sample holds many counts of this clonotype. The genes are TRBV5-6 and TRBJ1-1; no clear D gene. Germline CDR1 and CDR2: SGHDT and YYEEEE. This CDR3 contains 12 residues. V was pared by 4 bases and J by 10 bases, with 14 bases between. The CDR3 DNA reads TGTGCCAGCAGCCTCGACATCTCTACAGCTTTCTTT. This codes for CASSLDISTAFF.

This clonotype showed up just a few times. The genes are TRBV4-2 and TRBJ1-2; D gene uncertain. The germline gives CDR1 LGHNA, CDR2 YNFKEQ. Trimming stripped 1 base from V and 0 bases from J, with 9 bases between. The CDR3 is 15 amino acids. In DNA, the CDR3 is TGTGCCAGCAGCCAAGTTTGGGGTACTAACTATGGCTACACCTTC. This codes for CASSQVWGTNYGYTF.

The chain combines TRBV7-9 with TRBJ2-1; no firm D call. CDR3 length: 11 amino acids. V dropped 5 bases and J dropped 9 bases, with 8 bases sitting between them. Germline assignment: CDR1 SEHNR and CDR2 FQNEAQ (reference sequence). As DNA, the CDR3 is TGTGCCAGCAGCGTAGATCCTGAGCAGTTCTTC. It codes for CASSVDPEQFF.

The sample holds many counts of this clonotype. CDR3 coding DNA: TGTGCCACCAGTGATTCGCGGGAGGGGCATACGCAGTATTTT. Translated: CATSDSREGHTQYF. The chain has TRBV24-1 and TRBJ2-3; 9 bases map to TRBD2. The V and J ends lost 2 bases and 7 bases, in that order; junction bases with no gene match: 3. Germline values: CDR1 KGHDR, CDR2 SFDVKD. The CDR3 runs to 14 residues.

This chain joins TRBV5-6 and TRBJ1-5; 11 positions match TRBD1. The CDR3 contains 16 residues. The germline V gene has CDR1 SGHDT and CDR2 YYEEEE. V shed 3 bases, J shed 5 bases, and the junction held 7 bases outside the gene matches. The DNA for the CDR3 is TGTGCCAGCAGCTCAGGACAGGGGGCCTTCGATCAGCCCCAGCATTTT. This translates into CASSSGQGAFDQPQHF.

There are many counts of this clonotype. The rearrangement uses TRBV28 and TRBJ2-1; the D is unclear. The ends were cut back, 1 base at V and 5 bases at J, with 9 bases in the middle. The CDR3 is 14 amino acids. From germline, CDR1 is MDHEN and CDR2 SYDVKM. As DNA, the CDR3 is TGTGCCAGCAGTTTATTGGGCCATCACAATGAGCAGTTCTTC. Its translation is CASSLLGHHNEQFF.

Ten or more counts support this clonotype. The chain is built from TRBV12-3 or TRBV12-4 and TRBJ2-1; 8 bases are a match to TRBD2. V dropped 0 bases and J dropped 4; count of bases not matched to a gene: 8. CDR3 size: 17 residues. Here the CDR3 DNA reads TGTGCCAGCAGTTTAGCAGGTAGCGGGGAGGGTTACAATGAGCAGTTCTTC. Translation gives CASSLAGSGEGYNEQFF.

This clonotype has just a few counts. This chain connects TRBV4-1 to TRBJ1-2; D may be TRBD1 (6 bases). The CDR3 has 14 amino acids. V lost 5 bases to trimming and J lost 2 bases, with 12 bases between them. In germline, CDR1 is MGHRA, CDR2 YSYEKL. CDR3 DNA sequence: TGCGCCAGCAGCTACGGACAGATGAACTATGGCTACACCTTC. Encoded protein: CASSYGQMNYGYTF.

This clonotype occurred a few times. The chain couples TRBV11-2 to TRBJ1-1; no firm D call. The CDR3 covers 16 residues. CDR1 is SGHAT, CDR2 FQNNGV, per germline. Trimming took off 7 bases at V and 1 base at J, with 19 bases between the two ends. CDR3 DNA: TGTGCCAGCAACCTGATTTATAAGGGTCCGAACACTGAAGCTTTCTTT. Protein sequence: CASNLIYKGPNTEAFF.

This chain uses TRBV6-1 with TRBJ2-5; 8 nucleotides line up with TRBD1. Germline V gene data show CDR1 as MNHNS and CDR2 as SASEGT. The V and J ends lost 5 bases and 6 bases, in that order; junction bases with no gene match: 11. The CDR3 contains 15 residues. The CDR3 DNA reads TGTGCCAGCAGTCCCCGGGACAGGAGTTCGAAGACCCAGTACTTC. Translation gives CASSPRDRSSKTQYF.

This clonotype came up many times. The chain recombines TRBV7-9 with TRBJ2-2; D ambiguous. CDR3 length equals 12 residues. V lost 7 bases and J lost 4, with 7 bases in between. Germline CDR1 and CDR2: SEHNR and FQNEAQ (reference sequence). CDR3 sequence reads: CASKSSTGELFF. For the CDR3, the DNA is TGTGCCAGCAAATCGAGCACCGGGGAGCTGTTTTTT.